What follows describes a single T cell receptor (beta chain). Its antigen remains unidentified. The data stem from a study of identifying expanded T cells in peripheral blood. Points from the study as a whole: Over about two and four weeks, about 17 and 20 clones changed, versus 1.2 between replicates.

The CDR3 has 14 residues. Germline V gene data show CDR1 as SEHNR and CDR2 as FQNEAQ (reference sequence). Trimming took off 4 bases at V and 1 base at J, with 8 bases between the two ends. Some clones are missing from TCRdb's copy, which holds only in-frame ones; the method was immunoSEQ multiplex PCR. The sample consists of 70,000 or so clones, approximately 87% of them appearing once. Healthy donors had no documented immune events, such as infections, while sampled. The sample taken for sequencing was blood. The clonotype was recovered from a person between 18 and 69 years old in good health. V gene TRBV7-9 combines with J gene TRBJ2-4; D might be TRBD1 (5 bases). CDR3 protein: CASSSKGAKNIQYF. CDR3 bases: TGTGCCAGCAGCTCCAAGGGGGCCAAAAACATTCAGTACTTC. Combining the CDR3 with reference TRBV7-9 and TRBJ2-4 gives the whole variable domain DTGVSQNPRHKITKRGQNVTFRCDPISEHNRLYWYRQTLGQGPEFLTYFQNEAQLEKSRLLSDRFSAERPKGSFSTLEIQRTEQGDSAMYLCASSSKGAKNIQYFGAGTRLSVL.